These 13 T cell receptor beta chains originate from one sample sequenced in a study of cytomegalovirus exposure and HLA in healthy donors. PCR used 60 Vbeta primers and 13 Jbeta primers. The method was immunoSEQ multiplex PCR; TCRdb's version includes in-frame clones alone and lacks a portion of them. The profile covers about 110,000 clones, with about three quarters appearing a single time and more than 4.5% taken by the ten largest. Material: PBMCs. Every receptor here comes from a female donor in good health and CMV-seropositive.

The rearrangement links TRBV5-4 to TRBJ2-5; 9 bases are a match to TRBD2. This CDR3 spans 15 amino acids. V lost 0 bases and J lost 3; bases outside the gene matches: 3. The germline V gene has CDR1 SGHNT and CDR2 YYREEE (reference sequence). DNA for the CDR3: TGTGCCAGCAGCTTGGGGCTAGCGGGAAAAGAGACCCAGTACTTC. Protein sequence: CASSLGLAGKETQYF.

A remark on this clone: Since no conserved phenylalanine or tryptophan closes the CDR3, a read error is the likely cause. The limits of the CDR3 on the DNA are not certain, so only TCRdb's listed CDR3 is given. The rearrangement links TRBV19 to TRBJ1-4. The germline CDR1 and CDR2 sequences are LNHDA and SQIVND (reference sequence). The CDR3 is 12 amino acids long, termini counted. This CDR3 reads CASRGTKLDSMG.

CDR3 in amino acids: CASSRQGGYGYTF. The CDR3 nucleotides are TGTGCCAGCAGCAGACAGGGTGGCTATGGCTACACCTTC. The chain is built from TRBV27 and TRBJ1-2; 7 nucleotides agree with TRBD1. V lost 6 bases and J lost 4; bases outside the gene matches: 5. This CDR3 is 13 amino acids long. In germline, CDR1 is MNHEY, CDR2 SMNVEV (reference sequence).

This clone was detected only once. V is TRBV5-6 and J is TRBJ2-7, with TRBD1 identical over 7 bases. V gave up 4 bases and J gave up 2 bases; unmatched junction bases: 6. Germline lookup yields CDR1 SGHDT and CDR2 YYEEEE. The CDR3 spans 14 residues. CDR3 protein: CASSTGQGAYEQYF. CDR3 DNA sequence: TGTGCCAGCAGCACGGGGCAGGGGGCCTACGAGCAGTACTTC.

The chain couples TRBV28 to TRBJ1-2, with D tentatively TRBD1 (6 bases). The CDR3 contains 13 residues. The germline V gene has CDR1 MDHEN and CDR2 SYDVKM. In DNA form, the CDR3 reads TGTGCGGACAGTTCGGGGAGAAACTATGGCTACACCTTC. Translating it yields CADSSGRNYGYTF.

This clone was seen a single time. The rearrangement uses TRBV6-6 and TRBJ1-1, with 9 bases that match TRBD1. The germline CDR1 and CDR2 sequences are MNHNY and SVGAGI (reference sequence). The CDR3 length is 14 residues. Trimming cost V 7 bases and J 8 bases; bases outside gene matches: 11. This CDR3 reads CASTPPPGQGEAFF. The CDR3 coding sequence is TGTGCCAGCACTCCTCCCCCGGGACAGGGAGAAGCTTTCTTT.

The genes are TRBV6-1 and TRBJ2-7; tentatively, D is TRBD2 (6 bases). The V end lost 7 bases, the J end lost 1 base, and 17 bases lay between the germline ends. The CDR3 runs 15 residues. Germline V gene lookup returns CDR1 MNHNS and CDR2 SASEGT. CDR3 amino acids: CASKSGWRGSYEQYF. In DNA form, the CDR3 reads TGTGCCAGCAAGTCGGGGTGGCGGGGATCCTACGAGCAGTACTTC.

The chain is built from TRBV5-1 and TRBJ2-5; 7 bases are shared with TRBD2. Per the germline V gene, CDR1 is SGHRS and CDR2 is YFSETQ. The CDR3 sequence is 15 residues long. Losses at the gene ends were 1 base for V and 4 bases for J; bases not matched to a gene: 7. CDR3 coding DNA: TGCGCCAGCAGCTTGCTCGCGGGAGAGGCAGAGACCCAGTACTTC. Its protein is CASSLLAGEAETQYF.

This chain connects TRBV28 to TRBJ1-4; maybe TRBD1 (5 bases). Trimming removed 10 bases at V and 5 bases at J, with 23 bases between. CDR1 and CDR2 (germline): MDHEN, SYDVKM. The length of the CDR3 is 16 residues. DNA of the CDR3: TGTGCCACCAATCGGGCTTCAGGGAGGGCCAATGAAAAACTGTTTTTT. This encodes CATNRASGRANEKLFF.

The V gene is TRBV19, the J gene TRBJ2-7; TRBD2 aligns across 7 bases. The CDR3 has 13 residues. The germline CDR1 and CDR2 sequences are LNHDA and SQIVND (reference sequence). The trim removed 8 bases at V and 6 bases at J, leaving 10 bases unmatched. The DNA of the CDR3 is TGTGCCAGTGGCGGGAGACGAGGCGGCGAGCAGTACTTC. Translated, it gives CASGGRRGGEQYF.

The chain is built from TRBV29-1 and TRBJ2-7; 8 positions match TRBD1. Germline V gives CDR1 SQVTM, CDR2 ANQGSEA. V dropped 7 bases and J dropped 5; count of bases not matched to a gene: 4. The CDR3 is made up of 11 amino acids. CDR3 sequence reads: CSAGQGNEQYF. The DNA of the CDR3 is TGCAGCGCCGGACAGGGAAACGAGCAGTACTTC.

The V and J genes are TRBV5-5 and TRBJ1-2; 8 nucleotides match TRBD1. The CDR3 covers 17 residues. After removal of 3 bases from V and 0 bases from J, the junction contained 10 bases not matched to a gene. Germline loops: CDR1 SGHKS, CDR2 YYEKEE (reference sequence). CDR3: CASSSSGDRSTNYGYTF. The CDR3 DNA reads TGTGCCAGCAGCTCCTCCGGGGACAGGAGTACTAACTATGGCTACACCTTC.

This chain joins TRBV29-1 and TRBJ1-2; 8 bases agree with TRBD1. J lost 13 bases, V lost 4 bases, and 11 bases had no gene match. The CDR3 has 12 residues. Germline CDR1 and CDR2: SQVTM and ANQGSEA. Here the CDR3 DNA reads TGCAGCGTTGGCGGACAGGGTGACGCCGGCACCTTC. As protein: CSVGGQGDAGTF. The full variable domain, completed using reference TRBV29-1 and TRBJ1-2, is SAVISQKPSRDICQRGTSLTIQCQVDSQVTMMFWYRQQPGQSLTLIATANQGSEATYESGFVIDKFPISRPNLTFSTLTVSNMSPEDSSIYLCSVGGQGDAGTFGSGTRLTVV.